Sequencing of this TCR beta chain was carried out in a study of T cells in Graves' hyperthyroidism and ophthalmopathy. As concerns this clonotype: The junction departs from the called germline gene at one end, perhaps through a read error.

Amplified regions were TCR beta CDR3 sequences from RNA transcripts. The TCR CDR3 was amplified in a first-round RT-PCR using the HTBI primer set. In TCRdb, the multiplex PCR reads were re-called with MiXCR into one record per CDR3 protein. The sample shows about 530,000 distinct CDR3 sequences, roughly a sixth of them seen only once. From germline, CDR1 is SNHLY and CDR2 FYNNEI. This CDR3 region has 18 residues. This receptor was identified in a woman under 30 with Graves' ophthalmopathy. J is TRBJ2-2 and V is TRBV2, with D possibly being TRBD1 or TRBD2 (7 bases each). The sequencing input was blood. DNA for the CDR3: TGTGCCAGCAGTGAAGTATCTTGGCAGGGGGGGGACACCTGGGAGCTGTTTTTT. It codes for CASSEVSWQGGDTWELFF.